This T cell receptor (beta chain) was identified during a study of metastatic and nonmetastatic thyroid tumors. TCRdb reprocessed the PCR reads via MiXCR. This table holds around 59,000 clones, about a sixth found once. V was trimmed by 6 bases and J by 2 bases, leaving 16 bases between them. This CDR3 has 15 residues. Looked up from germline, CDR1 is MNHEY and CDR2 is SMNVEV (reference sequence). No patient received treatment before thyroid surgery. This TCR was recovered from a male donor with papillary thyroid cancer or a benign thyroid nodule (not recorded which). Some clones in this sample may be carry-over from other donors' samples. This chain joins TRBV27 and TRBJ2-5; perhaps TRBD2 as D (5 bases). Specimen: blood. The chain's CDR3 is CASRAGGRPQETQYF. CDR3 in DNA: TGTGCCAGCAGGGCTGGTGGGAGACCACAAGAGACCCAGTACTTC.